This record covers a single T cell receptor beta chain. The data derive from a study of T cell responses to AZD1222 COVID-19 vaccine. The germline V and J ends were trimmed by 1 base and 6 bases, with 12 bases remaining between them. Germline V lookup: CDR1 MDHEN, CDR2 SYDVKM. This CDR3 is 14 amino acids long. This table comes from immunoSEQ multiplex PCR, and its TCRdb copy is limited to in-frame clones, with some not included. This table holds 100,000 or so clones, approximately 91% found once. The chain recombines TRBV28 with TRBJ1-2, with D perhaps TRBD1 (5 bases). The sequenced sample was peripheral blood, obtained on day 0 of AZD1222 vaccination. This TCR was sampled from an adult in good health. CDR3 loop: CASSLSLTVHGYTF. For the CDR3, the DNA is TGTGCCAGCAGTTTATCCCTGACAGTTCATGGCTACACCTTC.